These 18 T cell receptor beta chains share one sample of origin, sequenced in a study of blood T cell repertoires in COVID-19. Generated by immunoSEQ multiplex PCR, the TCRdb table keeps only in-frame clones and is missing some. The sample includes about 250,000 clones, under 85% of them seen just once. The sample comprised peripheral blood. The receptors stem from a woman aged 40-49 years with active or convalescent COVID-19.

CDR3 protein: CASSPLRTATDGELFF. As DNA, the CDR3 is TGTGCCAGCAGCCCCCTCCGGACGGCGACAGACGGGGAGCTGTTTTTT. The chain is built from TRBV5-6 and TRBJ2-2; possibly TRBD1 for D (5 bases). Trimming stripped 4 bases from V and 7 bases from J, with 20 bases between. Germline V gene sequence: CDR1 SGHDT, CDR2 YYEEEE. This CDR3 is 16 amino acids long.

The V call is TRBV27, the J call TRBJ2-6, with 7 bases aligning to TRBD2. The germline gives CDR1 MNHEY, CDR2 SMNVEV (reference sequence). The CDR3 is 17 amino acids. The J segment lost 2 bases and the V segment lost 1 base, leaving 5 bases of the junction unmatched. The DNA for the CDR3 is TGTGCCAGCAGTTTATACGGTGCGGGGGCTGGGGCCAACGTCCTGACTTTC. Protein: CASSLYGAGAGANVLTF.

The chain carries TRBV15 and TRBJ2-2, with a tentative D call TRBD2 (6 bases). The CDR3 extends over 15 amino acids. Deletions cut 0 bases from V and 8 bases from J, with 13 bases between. CDR1 and CDR2 from the germline V gene are LNHNV and YYDKDF (reference sequence). The CDR3 protein is CATSRESKAGGELFF. In nucleotides, the CDR3 is TGTGCCACCAGCAGAGAATCTAAGGCGGGGGGGGAGCTGTTTTTT.

This clone was seen a handful of times. V gene TRBV29-1 combines with J gene TRBJ2-3; 7 bases line up with TRBD2. The germline gives CDR1 SQVTM, CDR2 ANQGSEA. The J segment lost 0 bases and the V segment lost 6 bases, leaving 3 bases of the junction unmatched. The CDR3 contains 13 residues. CDR3 sequence reads: CSVVGRSTDTQYF. The CDR3, as DNA: TGCAGCGTCGTCGGGAGGAGCACAGATACGCAGTATTTT.

By proportion, this clone is medium-sized (0.01 to 0.1%). This rearrangement joins TRBV7-9 to TRBJ2-7; maybe TRBD2 (5 bases). Trimming removed 6 bases at V and 6 bases at J, with 15 bases between. Germline loops: CDR1 SEHNR, CDR2 FQNEAQ (reference sequence). The CDR3 runs to 13 residues. The CDR3 region is CASRAPGNGEQYF. In DNA form, the CDR3 reads TGTGCCAGCAGGGCGCCCGGGAACGGCGAGCAGTACTTC.

This chain links TRBV9 with TRBJ1-4, with TRBD1 matching over 7 bases. This CDR3 has 15 residues. Germline V gene lookup returns CDR1 SGDLS and CDR2 YYNGEE. V dropped 1 base and J dropped 0; count of bases not matched to a gene: 0. CDR3: CASSVQGATNEKLFF. DNA for the CDR3: TGTGCCAGCAGCGTACAGGGGGCAACTAATGAAAAACTGTTTTTT.

This chain connects TRBV27 to TRBJ2-1; maybe TRBD1 (6 bases). Germline V gene data show CDR1 as MNHEY and CDR2 as SMNVEV (reference sequence). Trimming took 5 bases from V and 9 from J, leaving 11 bases between them. This CDR3 spans 12 amino acids. For the CDR3, the DNA is TGTGCCAGCAGTCCTCAGGGGCCTGAGCAGTTCTTC. This codes for CASSPQGPEQFF.

V is TRBV5-1 and J is TRBJ2-3; 7 positions match TRBD1. The V segment lost 4 bases and the J segment 3 bases; nucleotides outside the gene matches: 5. CDR3 length: 14 residues. Germline V lookup: CDR1 SGHRS, CDR2 YFSETQ. CDR3 DNA sequence: TGCGCCAGCAGCCCCACGGACAGGACAGATACGCAGTATTTT. It is translated as CASSPTDRTDTQYF.

This rearrangement joins TRBV7-3 to TRBJ2-7, with 11 bases that match TRBD1. After removal of 5 bases from V and 4 bases from J, the junction contained 4 bases not matched to a gene. Germline-derived CDR1 and CDR2 are SGHTA and FQGTGA. This CDR3 is 14 amino acids long. CDR3 residues: CASSIGTGGYEQYF. Here the CDR3 DNA reads TGTGCCAGCAGCATCGGGACAGGGGGGTACGAGCAGTACTTC.

Here the CDR3 reads CASSPKAGEQYF. The CDR3 nucleotides are TGTGCCAGCAGTCCTAAAGCGGGCGAGCAGTACTTC. J is TRBJ2-7 and V is TRBV12-3 or TRBV12-4; D possibly corresponds to TRBD2 (6 bases). This CDR3 region has 12 residues. Trimming took off 5 bases at V and 6 bases at J, with 11 bases between the two ends.

V is TRBV18 and J is TRBJ2-7; 8 bases fit TRBD2. V dropped 5 bases and J dropped 5; count of bases not matched to a gene: 14. This CDR3 has 16 amino acids. Germline CDR1 reads KGHSH; CDR2 reads LQKENI. As DNA, the CDR3 is TGTGCCAGCTCAGGGGCTCGCAGCGGGGGTCTGGACGAGCAGTACTTC. Translation: CASSGARSGGLDEQYF.

The rearrangement joins TRBV12-5 to TRBJ1-2; 7 nucleotides line up with TRBD1. V was clipped by 6 bases and J by 1 base; unmatched bases: 8. The length of the CDR3 is 15 residues. Per germline, CDR1 LGHNT and CDR2 FRNRAP. The CDR3 here is CASGQGQRNNYGYTF. The CDR3 bases are TGTGCTAGTGGCCAGGGACAGCGAAATAACTATGGCTACACCTTC.

This clone was seen a single time. The chain employs TRBV29-1 and TRBJ1-2, with 7 bases aligning to TRBD1. CDR3 length: 13 residues. The V gene end was trimmed by 6 bases and the J gene end by 4 bases; junction bases not matched to a gene: 8. Germline V gene sequence: CDR1 SQVTM, CDR2 ANQGSEA. In DNA form, the CDR3 reads TGCAGCGTCGGAGGGGGCGTCGGCTATGGCTACACCTTC. Its protein is CSVGGGVGYGYTF.

The V call is TRBV6-6, the J call TRBJ1-5; 7 bases fit TRBD1. The CDR3 spans 14 residues. V shed 4 bases, J shed 7 bases, and the junction held 7 bases outside the gene matches. Germline loops: CDR1 MNHNY, CDR2 SVGAGI (reference sequence). The CDR3 nucleotides read TGTGCCAGCAGTTTTACAGGGGACGGGCAGCCCCAGCATTTT. Translating gives CASSFTGDGQPQHF.

The genes are TRBV19 and TRBJ1-1; possibly TRBD1 for D (5 bases). V shed 5 bases and J shed 1 base, with 11 bases lying between them. Germline CDR1 reads LNHDA; CDR2 reads SQIVND (reference sequence). The CDR3 length is 14 residues. Here the CDR3 DNA reads TGTGCCAGTAGTTCCAGGGCGCGGAACACTGAAGCTTTCTTT. It codes for CASSSRARNTEAFF.

This clone came up a few times. The chain joins TRBV28 to TRBJ1-1; D is possibly TRBD1 (6 bases). The CDR3 spans 15 residues. Germline loops: CDR1 MDHEN, CDR2 SYDVKM. V gave up 2 bases and J gave up 6 bases, with 16 bases separating them. The DNA of the CDR3 is TGTGCCAGCAGTTTAAAACAGGGAGGGGTGCCTGAAGCTTTCTTT. This sequence encodes CASSLKQGGVPEAFF.

The chain is built from TRBV5-5 and TRBJ2-3, with 11 bases aligning to TRBD2. CDR3 length: 17 residues. V lost 6 bases, J lost 2 bases, and 11 bases stayed unmatched. The germline V gene encodes CDR1 SGHKS and CDR2 YYEKEE (reference sequence). For the CDR3, the DNA is TGTGCCAGCACCCTCAGGGGACTAGCGGTGAACACAGATACGCAGTATTTT. Translation: CASTLRGLAVNTDTQYF.

A few counts support this clone. The rearrangement joins TRBV4-1 to TRBJ2-7, with D maybe TRBD1 (6 bases). Trimming removed 0 bases from V and 3 bases from J, with 12 bases in between. The CDR3 loop spans 15 amino acids. Germline-derived CDR1 and CDR2 are MGHRA and YSYEKL. CDR3 protein: CASSQDGPGVYEQYF. The CDR3 nucleotides are TGCGCCAGCAGCCAAGATGGTCCAGGGGTCTACGAGCAGTACTTC.